Listed below are T cell receptor beta chains from one sample, sequenced in a study of Graves' ophthalmopathy and Graves' hyperthyroidism. TCRdb reanalysed the multiplex PCR reads using MiXCR and keeps one entry per CDR3 protein. The sample contains some 1.1 million distinct CDR3 sequences, around a third of which appear only once. The sample comprised peripheral blood or thyroid tissue (not recorded which). The receptors originated from an adult man with Graves' hyperthyroidism. Both conserved end residues are part of each CDR3. Fields, in order: clone size, D gene, J gene, CDR3 length, V gene, CDR3 DNA, CDR3 protein. The D gene is left open where the match is weak. A clone size is listed for some rows: how often the clone was seen (once, few, many), or a class if it is expanded.

>.|.|TRBJ1-5|13|TRBV10-3
TGTGCCAGCAGTGCCAGGCCCTCGGGGCCCCAGCATTTT
CASSARPSGPQHF
>.|.|TRBJ1-1|14|TRBV29-1
TGCAGCGTTGGGGATACGATACAAAACACTGATGCTTTCTTT
CSVGDTIQNTDAFF
>.|.|TRBJ1-1|13|TRBV7-9
TGTGCCAGCAGCTCTTCAGGGTGGACTGAAGCTTTCTTT
CASSSSGWTEAFF
>many|.|TRBJ1-1|11|TRBV7-9
TGTGCCAGCAGCTTTGAGGGTGAAGCTTTCTTT
CASSFEGEAFF
>.|.|TRBJ1-3|12|TRBV12-3/TRBV12-4
TGTGCCAGCAGTAACCATGGAAACACCATATATTTT
CASSNHGNTIYF
>.|TRBD1|TRBJ2-6|15|TRBV19
TGTGCCAGTAGTACAGGGGGCAATGGGGCCAACGTCCTGACTTTC
CASSTGGNGANVLTF
>.|.|TRBJ2-5|16|TRBV25-1
TGTGCCAGTAAGGGGCCGGCGGGACAGAAGGCTGGGACCCAGTACTTC
CASKGPAGQKAGTQYF
>.|.|TRBJ1-5|12|TRBV13
TGTGCCAGCAGCTTCCAAGCGGGGATCGAGCATTTT
CASSFQAGIEHF
>many|.|TRBJ2-7|15|TRBV14
TGTGCCAGCAGCCAGGAAGACAGGACCAACTACGAGCAGTACTTC
CASSQEDRTNYEQYF
>.|.|TRBJ1-2|12|TRBV19
TGTGCCAGCTCAAACGAGGACATGGGCTACACCTTC
CASSNEDMGYTF
>.|TRBD1|TRBJ1-2|15|TRBV6-9
TGTGCCAGCAGTTATGGACAGGGACGCAACTATGGCTACACCTTC
CASSYGQGRNYGYTF
>few|TRBD1|TRBJ2-1|14|TRBV7-8
TGTGCCAGCAGCTTAGCAAGGACAGGCAATGAGCAGTTCTTC
CASSLARTGNEQFF
>.|TRBD1|TRBJ1-6|15|TRBV10-3
TGTGCCATCAGCCCGACAGGGGGGCACAATTCACCCCTCCACTTT
CAISPTGGHNSPLHF
>many|TRBD2|TRBJ2-5|14|TRBV10-3
TGTGCCATCAGCGGGACTAGCGGGGAGGAGACCCAGTACTTC
CAISGTSGEETQYF
>many|.|TRBJ2-7|13|TRBV20-1
TGCAGTGCTAGGAACAGGGAAGGGGGCGAGCAGTACTTC
CSARNREGGEQYF
>few|.|TRBJ1-1|13|TRBV6-1
TGTGCCAGCAGCTCTTGGGGGAACACTGAAGCTTTCTTT
CASSSWGNTEAFF
>.|.|TRBJ2-7|16|TRBV20-1
TGCAGTGCAAACCGAGACGGGACACCGAGCTCCTACGAGCAGTACTTC
CSANRDGTPSSYEQYF
>.|.|TRBJ2-7|13|TRBV7-9
TGTGCCAGCAGCTTAGCGGGCCCGGGGGAGCAGTACTTC
CASSLAGPGEQYF
>many|TRBD2|TRBJ2-7|14|TRBV9
TGTGCCAGCAGCGTAGGTAGCGGGAGCTACGAGCAGTACTTC
CASSVGSGSYEQYF
>.|.|TRBJ2-5|12|TRBV10-3
TGTGCCATCAGCGAGTACCAAGAGACCCAGAACTTC
CAISEYQETQNF
>many|.|TRBJ2-5|13|TRBV2
TGTGCCAGCAGGAGACAACTCCAAGAGACCCAGTACTTC
CASRRQLQETQYF
>.|.|TRBJ1-4|12|TRBV7-2
TGTGCCACCACCGCTTGGGGGGAAAAACTGTTTTTT
CATTAWGEKLFF
>few|.|TRBJ1-4|15|TRBV7-8
TGTGCCAGCAGCTTTTCATCAGTACTTAATGAAAAACTGTTTTTT
CASSFSSVLNEKLFF